These 14 T cell receptor beta chains were sequenced from one sample in a study of graft-versus-host responses after intestinal transplantation. Their antigens are not known. Measured with immunoSEQ multiplex PCR; TCRdb has only the in-frame clones, and not every one. The table includes about 51,000 clones, around 90% detected once. The source was unstimulated CD4+ T cells sorted from spleen or lymph node cells, collected before transplant. The source is a human donor who was the organ donor for an intestinal transplant.

The genes are TRBV5-1 and TRBJ2-7, with D possibly being TRBD1 (5 bases). Trimming removed 4 bases at V and 2 bases at J, with 13 bases between. The CDR3 is 14 residues long. Looked up from germline, CDR1 is SGHRS and CDR2 is YFSETQ. CDR3 protein: CASSRRQPTYEQYF. The CDR3, as DNA: TGCGCCAGCAGCCGTAGACAGCCAACCTACGAGCAGTACTTC.

The chain combines TRBV6-1 with TRBJ1-2, with no clear D. From germline, CDR1 is MNHNS and CDR2 SASEGT. Deletions cut 5 bases from V and 8 bases from J, with 21 bases between. This CDR3 is built from 15 residues. CDR3 region: CASSLSGGLEQGYTF. The CDR3 DNA is TGTGCCAGCAGTCTCTCAGGAGGGTTAGAGCAAGGCTACACCTTC.

This chain connects TRBV30 to TRBJ1-5, with 10 bases aligning to TRBD1. After removal of 3 bases from V and 3 bases from J, the junction contained 8 bases not matched to a gene. The CDR3 runs to 16 residues. Germline V gene sequence: CDR1 GTSNPN, CDR2 SVGIG (reference sequence). CDR3 nucleotides: TGTGCCTGGAGACTAAAGGACAGGGGGGACAATCAGCCCCAGCATTTT. Its translation: CAWRLKDRGDNQPQHF.

This rearrangement joins TRBV5-6 to TRBJ2-2, with D perhaps TRBD1 (5 bases). Germline V gives CDR1 SGHDT, CDR2 YYEEEE. The CDR3 has 16 amino acids. Trimming stripped 3 bases from V and 0 bases from J, with 12 bases between. CDR3 sequence reads: CASSSRSRANTGELFF. The CDR3 coding sequence is TGTGCCAGCAGCTCCAGATCCAGGGCGAACACCGGGGAGCTGTTTTTT.

The rearrangement links TRBV19 to TRBJ1-3; D gene ambiguous. The CDR3 is made up of 15 amino acids. Trimming stripped 3 bases from V and 1 base from J, with 10 bases between. Per the germline V gene, CDR1 is LNHDA and CDR2 is SQIVND (reference sequence). CDR3 protein: CASSISGGSGNTIYF. DNA of the CDR3: TGTGCCAGTAGTATTTCGGGAGGGTCTGGAAACACCATATATTTT.

The gene calls are TRBV9 and TRBJ1-4; a weak D match, TRBD1 (6 bases). The V gene's germline CDR1 is SGDLS and CDR2 YYNGEE. Trimming removed 3 bases at V and 0 bases at J, with 6 bases between. The CDR3 is made up of 14 amino acids. The CDR3 DNA is TGTGCCAGCAGCGGGACAGCAACTAATGAAAAACTGTTTTTT. It encodes CASSGTATNEKLFF.

As concerns this clone: The same CDR3 also results from other DNA sequences found in this sample. The chain combines TRBV5-4 with TRBJ2-5, with D perhaps matching TRBD2 (5 bases). The CDR3 has 14 residues. The ends were cut back, 3 bases at V and 4 bases at J, with 13 bases in the middle. Germline loops: CDR1 SGHNT, CDR2 YYREEE (reference sequence). The CDR3 region is CASSSTSAPETQYF. CDR3 sequence (DNA): TGTGCCAGCAGCTCTACTAGTGCCCCAGAGACCCAGTACTTC.

The J gene is TRBJ2-7, the V gene TRBV9, with 12 bases lining up with TRBD1. The CDR3 is 15 amino acids. Germline V gene lookup returns CDR1 SGDLS and CDR2 YYNGEE. V trimming: 2 bases; J trimming: 5 bases; junction bases outside the gene matches: 5. The CDR3 nucleotides are TGTGCCAGCAGCGTGGGACAGGGGGCGAGCCACGAGCAGTACTTC. Its protein product is CASSVGQGASHEQYF.

This sequence joins TRBV29-1 and TRBJ2-2; 10 nucleotides match TRBD2. The V gene's germline CDR1 is SQVTM and CDR2 ANQGSEA. V shed 6 bases, J shed 4 bases, and the junction held 5 bases outside the gene matches. The CDR3 runs to 14 residues. For the CDR3, the DNA is TGCAGCGTCCTCATAGCGGGAGGCACCGGGGAGCTGTTTTTT. Residues: CSVLIAGGTGELFF.

The CDR3 region is CASSHTWGVSTDTQYF. CDR3 in DNA: TGTGCCAGCAGCCACACCTGGGGGGTTAGCACAGATACGCAGTATTTT. The rearrangement uses TRBV21-1 and TRBJ2-3; the listed D gene, TRBD2, was not tested against the DNA. TRBV21-1 is noted as a pseudogene. This CDR3 has 16 residues.

CDR3 region: CASSLTAKRGSSYNEQFF. The CDR3 coding sequence is TGTGCCAGCAGCTTAACGGCAAAAAGGGGGAGCTCCTACAATGAGCAGTTCTTC. The chain uses TRBV7-3 and TRBJ2-1; D is perhaps TRBD1 (6 bases). This CDR3 spans 18 amino acids. Deletions cut 0 bases from V and 0 bases from J, with 15 bases between. CDR1 SGHTA and CDR2 FQGTGA come from the germline V gene.

This clone has a single count. V usage is TRBV27 and J usage is TRBJ1-5; no firm D call. Trimming cost V 4 bases and J 1 base, with 5 bases left between them. CDR1 and CDR2 (germline): MNHEY, SMNVEV (reference sequence). The CDR3 spans 13 residues. The CDR3 coding sequence is TGTGCCAGCAGTTGGCAAAGCAATCAGCCCCAGCATTTT. Translating it yields CASSWQSNQPQHF.

The chain is built from TRBV7-2 and TRBJ2-5; maybe TRBD2 (5 bases). V gave up 7 bases and J gave up 0 bases, with 12 bases separating them. The CDR3 sequence is 14 residues long. Germline V gene data show CDR1 as SGHTA and CDR2 as FQGNSA. In DNA, the CDR3 is TGTGCCAGCACCCACCGAGGGTACCAAGAGACCCAGTACTTC. Protein sequence: CASTHRGYQETQYF.

This clone is a singleton in its sample. V and J are TRBV18 and TRBJ2-7; D uncertain. CDR1 is KGHSH and CDR2 is LQKENI in the germline V gene. This CDR3 has 15 amino acids. V lost 1 base and J 5 bases, leaving 15 bases between the germline ends. The CDR3 here is CASSPLSGYLDEQYF. The CDR3 coding sequence is TGTGCCAGCTCACCACTCTCCGGGTATCTAGACGAGCAGTACTTC.